This T cell receptor beta chain was sequenced during a study of blood T cells in healthy people across ages (dated by TCRdb to 2014 to 2015). Notes on the research overall: In model experiments, template switching captured about one uniquely barcoded TCR beta cDNA molecule for every two T cells. To track age-related changes in TCR beta repertoire diversity, the study relied on deep sequencing normalized with unique cDNA molecular identifiers. Four age groups were formed from the donors: young (average approximately 15 years), middle-aged (approximately 39), aged (roughly 58) and long-lived (around 80). To avoid experimental bias, donors of different ages were randomly spread across the sequencing lanes. The study analyzed two additional independent replicas of 1 million unique cDNA reads from the same blood draw for two donors, one aged 18 to 30 and one aged 80 or older.

The library was made by 5' RACE. The listed sequencing device is Illumina HiSeq 2500. A second PCR of about 7 to 12 cycles was run with a J-beta primer mix and a sample-barcoded 5' primer. Each TCR beta cDNA molecule received a unique molecular identifier from a template-switch 5' adaptor carrying 12 random nucleotides. Each sample yielded at least 3 million CDR3-containing paired-end reads. The Mint cDNA synthesis kit, primed by a TRBC-specific oligonucleotide, was used to synthesize first-strand cDNA from all RNA. After uracil-DNA glycosylase treatment, a first 18-cycle PCR used universal primers M1SS and BC2_uni_R on all cDNA. Processing in the source paper ran as follows. Normalization of each sample was performed by random selection of 1 million high-quality reads, each carrying a distinct molecular identifier. Instead of being binned into consensus sequences, reads with shared molecular identifiers were discarded. CDR3 identification, clonotype clustering and error correction used MiTCR with a Q25 quality threshold and the strictest error-elimination algorithm. Lower-bound total TCR beta diversity was estimated with a nonparametric unseen species model using Euler transformation. The public reads were reprocessed in TCRdb via fastp at Q25 and MiXCR, keeping in-frame beta chains. Each entry merges the rows of one CDR3 protein and shows their most common DNA and genes. The authors' filters were not applied to this entry. Within this sample are about 830,000 distinct CDR3 sequences, with 62% of them counted one time only. The ten largest clones capture about a quarter of the sample.

Broad study findings and their caveats: Because the CMV infection status of the donors was unknown, age-related changes in expanded clonotypes may potentially have been confounded. Compared with the aged group, more naive CD4+ T cells, fewer expanded clones and increased TCR diversity were shown by the long-lived group, suggesting age selection. Bulk unsorted PBMC profiling prevented conclusive comparison of naive and antigen-experienced compartments. Estimates of total diversity based on one million sequenced T cells were regarded as lower bounds and as underestimates. A strong correlation was found between observed TCR beta diversity and the percentage of naive T cells measured by flow cytometry. As age increased, observed TCR beta diversity per million T cells dropped in a roughly linear way, and a significant reduction was already evident by age around 41.

The donors were some 39 Caucasian individuals from Russia, aged 6 to 90 years, who were systemically healthy. Each donor gave approximately 9.4 milliliters of peripheral blood, drawn into EDTA-treated Vacutainer tubes. Ficoll-Paque density-gradient centrifugation was used to isolate PBMCs, with at least 6.5 million obtained per sample. Total RNA, at least 6 micrograms per sample, was extracted from PBMCs with Trizol reagent. For every donor, flow cytometry on a PBMC aliquot measured the percentage of naive CD45RAhigh/CD27high T cells. The CDR3 runs 14 amino acids, cysteine and phenylalanine included. CDR3 DNA only is kept here, 42 bases in frame from base 1. Compared with germline, V lacks 1 base and J lacks 5 bases; bases without a gene match: 5. CDR1 and CDR2 (SGHTA, FQGNSA) derive from the germline V gene. As regards this clonotype: What antigen it recognizes has not been identified. Per-nucleotide qualities are absent, and no much larger clonotype sits a single base away.

The origin of this receptor is a man aged 30 to 39 in good health. The chain uses TRBV7-2 and TRBJ2-7, with 7 central nucleotides matching TRBD1. Sequencing was carried out using blood. The CDR3 has the sequence CASSLETGSHEQYF. The sequenced DNA is TGTGCCAGCAGCTTAGAGACAGGGTCCCACGAGCAGTACTTC. Here the CDR3 is joined to the reference TRBV7-2 and TRBJ2-7 genes, and the full variable domain is: GAGVSQSPSNKVTEKGKDVELRCDPISGHTALYWYRQSLGQGLEFLIYFQGNSAPDKSGLPSDRFSAERTGGSVSTLTIQRTQQEDSAVYLCASSLETGSHEQYFGPGTRLTVT.